Listed here is a single T cell receptor beta chain. Its specificity is unknown. The method was immunoSEQ multiplex PCR; TCRdb's version includes in-frame clones alone and lacks a portion of them. The sample lists under 550,000 clones; 90% to 96% were seen once. These data belong to a study of shared clonotypes between healthy human individuals. Study results and caveats: Among donors, sharing of clonotypes was expected to be affected by sequencing depth.

The germline gives CDR1 MNHEY, CDR2 SMNVEV (reference sequence). The germline V and J ends were trimmed by 0 bases and 3 bases, with 8 bases remaining between them. CDR3 length: 14 residues. Sequencing used naive CD4+ T cells sorted from blood. Subset here: CD45RA+ positively selected. The TCR sequence derives from a woman aged 25 to 39 in good health. The chain joins TRBV27 to TRBJ1-2, with D hard to call. CDR3 in amino acids: CASSLSPRYYGYTF. For the CDR3, the DNA is TGTGCCAGCAGTTTATCCCCCCGGTACTATGGCTACACCTTC.